The count of the clone carrying this T cell receptor beta chain is one. Antigen: not known. This could be a read error, since a much larger clone is one nucleotide away. There are 14 residues in the CDR3. Germline CDR1 reads DFQATT; CDR2 reads SNEGSKA (reference sequence). On the basis of clinical symptoms, serum thyroxine and TRAb, thyroid ultrasound and orbital computed tomography, diagnoses were made. PBMCs stemmed from around 10 ml fresh peripheral blood. TCR beta CDR3 regions were amplified from RNA. Researchers ran a first-round RT-PCR on the TCR CDR3 using the HTBI primer set. TCRdb called the multiplex PCR reads again in MiXCR, with one record for every CDR3 protein. The sample carries roughly 420,000 distinct CDR3 sequences, 15% to 19% recorded once. These data belong to a study of T cells in Graves' hyperthyroidism and ophthalmopathy. Overall study results and limits: Through a model of 13 V-J features, ophthalmopathy was separated from stable hyperthyroidism. Among clonotypes expanded in thyroid above 0.001, most were also found in blood.

The chain is built from TRBV20-1 and TRBJ2-1; 8 bases are a match to TRBD1. The sequenced sample consisted of blood. The sequence was obtained from a woman under 30 with Graves' hyperthyroidism. The CDR3 region is CSARSDRVYNERFF. CDR3 DNA sequence: TGCAGTGCTAGGTCGGACAGGGTCTACAATGAGCGGTTCTTC.